Presented here are 17 T cell receptor beta chains from one specimen sequenced in a study of regulatory T cells in long-lasting Graves disease. iRepertoire HTBI primers and Arm-PCR of CDR3 regions built TCR beta libraries. One entry per CDR3 protein results from TCRdb running MiXCR on the multiplex PCR reads. The sample shows 560,000 or so distinct CDR3 sequences, 15% to 20% of them seen only once. Specified time point: newly diagnosed GD, antithyroid drugs for less than 3 months. Preparation of the TCR library used RNA extracted from PBMCs. The sample was also linked to a second study, of T cells in Graves' hyperthyroidism and ophthalmopathy.

The source was peripheral blood mononuclear cells (PBMCs), collected at new diagnosis, from a patient treated with antithyroid drugs. These receptors came from a man aged 18 to 29 with Graves disease.

Only a few counts were recorded for this clonotype. A much larger clone differs from this one at a single base, so this may be a read error. This chain joins TRBV12-3 or TRBV12-4 and TRBJ2-1; tentatively, D is TRBD1 (6 bases). CDR3 size: 12 residues. V dropped 3 bases and J dropped 8 bases, with 8 bases sitting between them. In nucleotides, the CDR3 is TGTGCCAGCAGTTTGAAGGGGGATGAGCAGTTCTTC. As protein: CASSLKGDEQFF.

This chain links TRBV5-1 with TRBJ1-5, with D tentatively TRBD1 (6 bases). This CDR3 spans 15 amino acids. Trimming removed 2 bases from V and 3 bases from J, with 12 bases in between. Germline-derived CDR1 and CDR2 are SGHRS and YFSETQ. In DNA, the CDR3 is TGCGCCAGCAGCTTAACGGGACAACTCAATCAGCCCCAGCATTTT. Residues: CASSLTGQLNQPQHF. The whole variable domain, filled in from reference TRBV5-1 and TRBJ1-5, reads KAGVTQTPRYLIKTRGQQVTLSCSPISGHRSVSWYQQTPGQGLQFLFEYFSETQRNKGNFPGRFSGRQFSNSRSEMNVSTLELGDSALYLCASSLTGQLNQPQHFGDGTRLSIL.

This clonotype has a handful of counts. CDR3 amino acids: CASSRRVSSYNEQFF. The CDR3, as DNA: TGCGCCAGCAGCCGCAGGGTATCCTCCTACAATGAGCAGTTCTTC. V gene TRBV5-1 combines with J gene TRBJ2-1; maybe TRBD1 (5 bases). Germline loops: CDR1 SGHRS, CDR2 YFSETQ. Deletions cut 4 bases from V and 0 bases from J, with 11 bases between. The CDR3 loop spans 15 amino acids.

In its sample, this clonotype was seen many times. The gene calls are TRBV27 and TRBJ2-3, with 7 bases aligning to TRBD1. CDR1 and CDR2 (germline): MNHEY, SMNVEV (reference sequence). The CDR3 totals 15 residues. V trimming: 9 bases; J trimming: 2 bases; junction bases outside the gene matches: 11. This chain's CDR3 is CASRAQGLFTDTQYF. The CDR3 DNA follows: TGTGCCAGTCGCGCACAGGGGCTTTTCACAGATACGCAGTATTTT.

This chain links TRBV5-1 with TRBJ2-1, with D perhaps matching TRBD1 or TRBD2 (5 bases each). The CDR3 covers 16 residues. Trimming pared 3 bases from V and 0 bases from J, leaving 13 bases between. Germline values: CDR1 SGHRS, CDR2 YFSETQ. CDR3 loop: CASSWVEGSSYNEQFF. Written as DNA, the CDR3 is TGCGCCAGCAGCTGGGTTGAGGGGAGCTCCTACAATGAGCAGTTCTTC.

This sequence joins TRBV5-1 and TRBJ2-1, with D hard to call. The germline CDR1 and CDR2 sequences are SGHRS and YFSETQ. V lost 0 bases, J lost 3 bases, and 10 bases lay in between. The CDR3 spans 15 residues. CDR3 sequence: CASSLGTANYNEQFF. The CDR3, as DNA: TGCGCCAGCAGCTTGGGGACGGCTAACTACAATGAGCAGTTCTTC.

The chain is built from TRBV6-2 or TRBV6-3 and TRBJ2-3; a weak D match, TRBD2 (5 bases). CDR3 length: 16 residues. Trimming stripped 5 bases from V and 4 bases from J, with 19 bases between. CDR1 and CDR2 from the germline V gene are MNHEY and SVGEGT. The CDR3 is CASSEASHRAADTQYF. The CDR3 DNA is TGTGCCAGCAGTGAAGCAAGTCACCGAGCGGCAGATACGCAGTATTTT.

In the case of this clonotype: A much larger clone sits a single nucleotide away, making a read error possible. The chain joins TRBV24-1 to TRBJ1-5; D is ambiguous. Germline V lookup: CDR1 KGHDR, CDR2 SFDVKD. The CDR3 totals 12 residues. DNA of the CDR3: TGTGCCACCGGTGATTCAGGACAGCCCCAGCATTTT. Translated, it gives CATGDSGQPQHF.

This clonotype was detected only a few times. The chain links TRBV9 to TRBJ2-2; 9 nucleotides align to TRBD1. Trimming took 3 bases from V and 1 from J; bases not matched to a gene: 7. This CDR3 has 17 residues. Germline CDR1 is SGDLS and CDR2 is YYNGEE. CDR3 residues: CASSARKGQGNTGELFF. CDR3 nucleotide sequence: TGTGCCAGCAGCGCCCGGAAGGGACAGGGGAACACCGGGGAGCTGTTTTTT.

In this sample, this clonotype turned up many times. The chain couples TRBV7-2 to TRBJ2-1, with TRBD1 matching over 7 bases. V lost 4 bases to trimming and J lost 3 bases; unmatched junction nucleotides: 9. The CDR3 contains 16 residues. Germline V CDR1 and CDR2: SGHTA, FQGNSA. The CDR3 protein is CASSYQGGRVYNEQFF. CDR3 nucleotides: TGTGCCAGCAGCTACCAAGGGGGCCGCGTCTACAATGAGCAGTTCTTC.

This clonotype has more than one count but fewer than ten. V gene TRBV25-1 combines with J gene TRBJ2-1; D might be TRBD2 (5 bases). With 3 bases removed from V and 8 bases from J, the gap between germline ends came to 20 bases. The germline V gene has CDR1 MGHDK and CDR2 SYGVNS. The CDR3 consists of 16 residues. The CDR3 nucleotides are TGTGCCAGCAGTGATTCTCTTCGGACTTCAGGCGATGAGCAGTTCTTC. Its protein product is CASSDSLRTSGDEQFF.

This clonotype was counted ten times or more. J is TRBJ2-7 and V is TRBV28; D tentatively reads TRBD1 or TRBD2 (5 bases each). Germline CDR1 MDHEN, CDR2 SYDVKM. Trimming removed 3 bases from V and 7 bases from J, with 16 bases in between. This CDR3 region has 14 residues. The CDR3 DNA is TGTGCCAGCAGTTTGGGGGTAGCGAGCGGTGAGCAGTACTTC. As protein: CASSLGVASGEQYF. Full variable domain (rest looked up from reference TRBV28 and TRBJ2-7): DVKVTQSSRYLVKRTGEKVFLECVQDMDHENMFWYRQDPGLGLRLIYFSYDVKMKEKGDIPEGYSVSREKKERFSLILESASTNQTSMYLCASSLGVASGEQYFGPGTRLTVT.

Many counts were recorded for this clonotype. V usage is TRBV28 and J usage is TRBJ1-4; 7 bases are a match to TRBD1. Germline V gives CDR1 MDHEN, CDR2 SYDVKM. Losses at the gene ends were 3 bases for V and 9 bases for J; bases not matched to a gene: 1. The CDR3 covers 12 residues. The CDR3 protein is CASSLGQQKLFF. The CDR3 region has the DNA TGTGCCAGCAGTTTGGGACAGCAAAAACTGTTTTTT.

This chain connects TRBV4-1 to TRBJ1-1, with no clear D. The germline CDR1 and CDR2 sequences are MGHRA and YSYEKL. The length of the CDR3 is 15 residues. V shed 2 bases and J shed 0 bases, with 10 bases lying between them. The CDR3: CASSQQRVLNTEAFF. In DNA, the CDR3 is TGCGCCAGCAGCCAACAGAGGGTCTTGAACACTGAAGCTTTCTTT.

This clonotype was seen many times. The chain combines TRBV12-3 or TRBV12-4 with TRBJ1-1, with D possibly being TRBD1 (5 bases). Trimming took off 6 bases at V and 2 bases at J, with 10 bases between the two ends. The CDR3 totals 13 residues. The CDR3 protein is CASRPTANTEAFF. Here the CDR3 DNA reads TGTGCCAGCAGACCGACAGCTAACACTGAAGCTTTCTTT.

Comment on this clonotype: One base away lies a much larger clone, so this may be a sequencing read error. The rearrangement links TRBV20-1 to TRBJ1-2; D is possibly TRBD1 (5 bases). Deletions cut 3 bases from V and 13 bases from J, with 12 bases between. CDR3 length equals 10 residues. Germline V lookup: CDR1 DFQATT, CDR2 SNEGSKA (reference sequence). This CDR3 is CSASLIGATF. CDR3 nucleotide sequence: TGCAGTGCTAGCTTAATAGGGGCCACCTTC.

This chain joins TRBV29-1 and TRBJ2-7, with unresolved D. The CDR3 spans 11 residues. Between the trimmed V and J ends, which lost 5 bases and 5 bases, there was a span of 10 bases. The germline V gene encodes CDR1 SQVTM and CDR2 ANQGSEA. CDR3 sequence reads: CSVRQVDEQYF. In DNA form, the CDR3 reads TGCAGCGTTCGTCAGGTAGACGAGCAGTACTTC.